These T cell receptor beta chains were read from a single sample in a study of blood T cell repertoires in COVID-19. Sequencing used immunoSEQ multiplex PCR; TCRdb keeps in-frame clones, though not all of them. The sample contains roughly 79,000 clones, 80% to 85% of which appear only once. The sequencing input was peripheral blood. The origin of the receptors is a man in his fifties or sixties with acute or convalescent COVID-19. CDR3s leave out the opening cysteine and the closing phenylalanine or tryptophan. Each record gives: V gene, J gene, D gene, clone size, CDR3 protein. D genes are given only for firm matches. Rows give clone size only sometimes, using once, few, many, or a class for an expanded clone.

TRBV29-1	TRBJ2-7	TRBD2	NA	SVETSGRSYEQY
TRBV27	TRBJ2-5	NA	once	ASRPSDRETQY
TRBV5-1	TRBJ1-3	TRBD1	few	ASSRQGISGNTIY
TRBV2	TRBJ2-1	NA	NA	ASNVDSTQF
TRBV10-1	TRBJ2-7	TRBD1	NA	ASSPGTGANEQY
TRBV7-8	TRBJ1-2	NA	few	ASSRDTYGYT
TRBV28	TRBJ1-5	TRBD1	NA	ASSSRDRGINQPQH
TRBV6-2/TRBV6-3	TRBJ2-2	NA	NA	ASSKPGNRRAGELF
TRBV18	TRBJ2-1	NA	NA	ASSLIGTSSSYNEQF
TRBV21-1	TRBJ2-7	NA	NA	ASSKAPSSGGNEQY
TRBV9	TRBJ2-4	TRBD1	NA	ASSARQSQGTNIQY
TRBV5-1	TRBJ2-1	NA	NA	ASSRVAGSENEQF
TRBV12-3/TRBV12-4	TRBJ1-1	NA	NA	ASSFLSGVEAF
TRBV9	TRBJ1-4	TRBD1	NA	ASSPRQGEEKLF
TRBV5-6	TRBJ1-2	NA	NA	ASSLLDSYYGYT
TRBV5-1	TRBJ2-1	NA	NA	ASSKQAASSYNEQF
TRBV5-1	TRBJ2-5	NA	NA	ASMQLAVGETQY
TRBV20-1	TRBJ2-3	TRBD2	NA	SASLAGVDTQY
TRBV30	TRBJ2-3	TRBD2	NA	AWTSGVGQY
TRBV9	TRBJ2-5	TRBD1	NA	ASRRGQGMGETQY
TRBV6-2/TRBV6-3	TRBJ2-7	NA	many	ASSSQLPSYEQY
TRBV12-3/TRBV12-4	TRBJ1-2	NA	once	ASSRQLYYGYT
TRBV6-2/TRBV6-3	TRBJ2-7	TRBD1	NA	ASSYSIGQGAYEQY
TRBV19	TRBJ2-7	TRBD1	NA	ASSTYRGDSYEQY
TRBV9	TRBJ1-1	NA	NA	ASSATGGAATEAF
TRBV7-3	TRBJ2-1	TRBD1	NA	ASSLTGGPGSEQF
TRBV5-8	TRBJ2-2	TRBD1	NA	ASSWGQTGELF
TRBV2	TRBJ2-3	NA	NA	ASSEVTSTDTQY
TRBV10-2	TRBJ2-3	TRBD1	NA	ASSGGQGLRADTQY
TRBV2	TRBJ2-2	NA	NA	ASRASGELF
TRBV30	TRBJ2-2	TRBD2	NA	AWQRKGLAAGELF
TRBV20-1	TRBJ1-2	NA	NA	SATLGPNYT
TRBV4-3	TRBJ1-4	TRBD1	NA	ASSQDRGQKLF
TRBV18	TRBJ2-7	NA	once	ASSRSGWTYEQY
TRBV9	TRBJ2-1	NA	NA	ASSVRENEQF
TRBV2	TRBJ1-4	TRBD1	once	ASHSGQPNEKLF
TRBV28	TRBJ1-2	TRBD1	few	GTQGALFYGYT
TRBV12-3/TRBV12-4	TRBJ2-1	TRBD1	NA	ASSFGQGDQF
TRBV21-1	TRBJ1-2	NA	NA	ASSGQGQGEGYT
TRBV29-1	TRBJ1-1	NA	NA	SVHPGGLNTEAF
TRBV11-3	TRBJ1-2	NA	NA	ASSLTEFYGYT
TRBV7-9	TRBJ2-1	TRBD2	few	ASSLAGLAGSYNEQF
TRBV6-5	TRBJ1-1	NA	NA	ASSYTGGTEAF
TRBV19	TRBJ1-5	TRBD1	NA	ASTTLDRGPGQPQH
TRBV6-5	TRBJ1-2	TRBD1	NA	ASSYSAQGANYGYT
TRBV24-1	TRBJ1-2	NA	NA	ATSDPSRGYGYT
TRBV5-1	TRBJ1-2	TRBD1	NA	ASTGQGHGYT
TRBV7-3	TRBJ2-1	NA	NA	ASSLGHEYNEQF
TRBV30	TRBJ2-3	NA	NA	ASRQFSGTDTQY
TRBV28	TRBJ2-2	NA	NA	ASRTTGATGELF
TRBV28	TRBJ2-7	TRBD2	NA	ASSLASAGGGGKY